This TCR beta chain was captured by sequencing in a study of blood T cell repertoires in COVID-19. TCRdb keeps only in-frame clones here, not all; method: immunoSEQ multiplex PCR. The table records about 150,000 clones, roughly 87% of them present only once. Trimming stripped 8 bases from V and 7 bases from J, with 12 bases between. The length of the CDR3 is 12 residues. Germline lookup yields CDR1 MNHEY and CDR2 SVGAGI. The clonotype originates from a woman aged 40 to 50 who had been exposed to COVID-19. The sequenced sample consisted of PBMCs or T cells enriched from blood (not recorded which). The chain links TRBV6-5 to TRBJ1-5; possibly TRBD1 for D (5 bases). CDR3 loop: CASATGAQPQHF. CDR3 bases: TGTGCCAGCGCTACAGGCGCCCAGCCCCAGCATTTT.